This T cell receptor beta chain was sequenced during a study of blood T cells in healthy people across ages. Findings and caveats of the study: Roughly linearly, TCR beta diversity per million T cells fell as age increased. It was not possible, with unsorted PBMCs, to conclusively compare naive and antigen-experienced cells. One million T cells yielded diversity estimates that were considered underestimates.

Concerning this clonotype itself: Its antigen is unknown.

The ends were cut back, 4 bases at V and 5 bases at J, with 17 bases in the middle. Germline assignment: CDR1 SEHNR and CDR2 FQNEAQ (reference sequence). This CDR3 spans 15 amino acids. A second PCR, run for about 7 to 11 cycles, used a sample-barcoded 5' primer plus a J-beta primer mix. Every cDNA molecule bore a tag from a template-switch adaptor containing 12 random nucleotides. Each CDR3 protein gets one entry after TCRdb re-called the 5' RACE reads with MiXCR. The data show hundreds of thousands of distinct CDR3 sequences, roughly two fifths seen once. The specimen sequenced was blood. The source is a woman aged 60-75 years in good health. The gene calls are TRBV7-9 and TRBJ1-2, with a weak D call TRBD1 (5 bases). The CDR3 spells CASSSQRGTDYGYTF. CDR3 sequence (DNA): TGTGCCAGCAGCTCACAAAGAGGGACTGATTATGGCTACACCTTC. Full variable domain (outside the CDR3, taken from reference TRBV7-9 and TRBJ1-2): DTGVSQNPRHKITKRGQNVTFRCDPISEHNRLYWYRQTLGQGPEFLTYFQNEAQLEKSRLLSDRFSAERPKGSFSTLEIQRTEQGDSAMYLCASSSQRGTDYGYTFGSGTRLTVV.